This TCR beta chain is from a study of shared T cell receptors in the human thymus. Sequencing used immunoSEQ multiplex PCR; TCRdb keeps in-frame clones, though not all of them. The repertoire includes about 730,000 clones, 80% to 90% of them detected once, and around 0.0099% sits in the top ten. The CDR3 length is 14 residues. With 3 bases removed from V and 4 bases from J, the gap between germline ends came to 12 bases. The germline CDR1 and CDR2 sequences are SNHLY and FYNNEI. This same sample was also part of a study on human thymus T cells. That work states: The people who donated were healthy Finnish babies having corrective surgery for congenital heart defects. Thymus pieces cut out during corrective heart surgery were the tissue that was used. Use of V and J genes seemed skewed within the thymic and blood repertoires. Highly overlapping thymic repertoires in unrelated individuals were reported by related research.

Sequencing was carried out using thymocytes. The J gene is TRBJ1-2, the V gene TRBV2, with a tentative D call TRBD1 (6 bases). This clonotype originated in a girl less than two years old with a congenital heart defect. The CDR3 coding sequence is TGTGCCAGCAGTGACCCGGGACACCCCTATGGCTACACCTTC. Its translation is CASSDPGHPYGYTF.